These 30 T cell receptor beta chains share one sample of origin, sequenced in a study of T cell repertoires in cytomegalovirus infection. Each CDR3 protein gets one entry after TCRdb re-called the reads with MiXCR. Found here are under 200,000 distinct CDR3 sequences, roughly 9.8% of them singletons; the top ten hold roughly 4.8%. Sequencing was done on a sample of PBMCs. The receptors were sampled from a human donor in good health (CMV status not recorded). Some clones in this sample may be carry-over from other donors' samples.

In its sample, this clonotype was seen many times. The chain couples TRBV24-1 to TRBJ1-1, with D possibly being TRBD1 (6 bases). The CDR3 spans 13 residues. Germline V lookup: CDR1 KGHDR, CDR2 SFDVKD. Deletions cut 7 bases from V and 2 bases from J, with 10 bases between. The CDR3 DNA follows: TGTGCCACCAGCGGGACATTCAACACTGAAGCTTTCTTT. Protein product: CATSGTFNTEAFF.

At least ten counts were recorded for this clonotype. J is TRBJ1-2 and V is TRBV11-2; D might be TRBD1 (5 bases). This CDR3 is 14 amino acids long. Trimming removed 5 bases from V and 3 bases from J, with 13 bases in between. CDR1 and CDR2 (germline): SGHAT, FQNNGV. The CDR3 region is CASSPPGRDYGYTF. The CDR3 DNA reads TGTGCCAGCAGCCCCCCGGGCAGGGACTATGGCTACACCTTC.

The sample holds many counts of this clonotype. J is TRBJ2-2 and V is TRBV7-3; TRBD1 aligns across 8 bases. Germline V lookup: CDR1 SGHTA, CDR2 FQGTGA. The CDR3 contains 14 residues. V trimming: 3 bases; J trimming: 6 bases; junction bases outside the gene matches: 3. The CDR3, as DNA: TGTGCCAGCAGCTTCAAGGACAGGGCCGGGGAGCTGTTTTTT. It is translated as CASSFKDRAGELFF.

This clonotype appeared a few times. The chain links TRBV19 to TRBJ1-4; D perhaps matches TRBD1 (6 bases). Germline CDR1 is LNHDA and CDR2 is SQIVND (reference sequence). Trimming took off 3 bases at V and 5 bases at J, with 10 bases between the two ends. This CDR3 is built from 14 residues. This CDR3 is CASSILDRNEKLFF. Here the CDR3 DNA reads TGTGCCAGTAGTATTCTGGACAGAAATGAAAAACTGTTTTTT.

The V and J genes are TRBV12-3 or TRBV12-4 and TRBJ1-1; D ambiguous. The V end was cut by 6 bases, the J end by 8 bases, with 13 bases between. This CDR3 has 12 amino acids. CDR3 sequence reads: CASSLDRLEAFF. The CDR3 bases are TGTGCCAGCAGCCTGGACCGCCTGGAAGCTTTCTTT.

This clonotype was recorded at least ten times. The chain uses TRBV7-9 and TRBJ2-1; the D is unclear. The V end was cut by 4 bases, the J end by 8 bases, with 6 bases between. This CDR3 region has 11 residues. The V gene's germline CDR1 is SEHNR and CDR2 FQNEAQ (reference sequence). The CDR3 bases are TGTGCCAGCAGCTGGATGGATGAGCAGTTCTTC. This codes for CASSWMDEQFF.

This sequence joins TRBV20-1 and TRBJ2-1, with 7 bases fitting TRBD1. The CDR3 length is 12 residues. CDR1 DFQATT and CDR2 SNEGSKA come from the germline V gene (reference sequence). DNA of the CDR3: TGCAGCACGACAGGGCCCTACAATGAGCAGTTCTTC. Translation: CSTTGPYNEQFF.

This clonotype appeared many times. The chain links TRBV7-8 to TRBJ1-1, with D unclear. This CDR3 comprises 12 residues. Germline CDR1 reads SGHVS; CDR2 reads FQNEAQ. Trimming took off 5 bases at V and 8 bases at J, with 12 bases between the two ends. Written as DNA, the CDR3 is TGTGCCAGCAGCCCTGAGGTAGGGGAAGCTTTCTTT. Its translation: CASSPEVGEAFF.

This clonotype was seen more than once but under ten times. The chain links TRBV19 to TRBJ1-2; 8 positions match TRBD1. Germline CDR1 reads LNHDA; CDR2 reads SQIVND (reference sequence). Trimming at V came to 8 bases and at J to 5 bases, leaving 7 bases not matched to a gene. There are 13 residues in the CDR3. Here the CDR3 DNA reads TGTGCCAGTCACGGGACAGGATCATATGGCTACACCTTC. This encodes CASHGTGSYGYTF.

The chain has TRBV7-9 and TRBJ2-1, with D unclear. This CDR3 spans 14 amino acids. Trimming removed 5 bases at V and 5 bases at J, with 13 bases between. From germline, CDR1 is SEHNR and CDR2 FQNEAQ (reference sequence). The CDR3 DNA reads as TGTGCCAGCAGCCAACACCAGGAGAACAATGAGCAGTTCTTC. Residues: CASSQHQENNEQFF.

This clonotype was recorded at least ten times. DNA for the CDR3: TGTGCCAGCAGCTTACAAGCAGCGACCGTTAGCAATCAGCCCCAGCATTTT. As protein: CASSLQAATVSNQPQHF. V gene TRBV7-2 combines with J gene TRBJ1-5; D is unresolved. This CDR3 has 17 amino acids. In germline, CDR1 is SGHTA, CDR2 FQGNSA. Trimming took 2 bases from V and 0 from J, leaving 14 bases between them.

There are many counts of this clonotype. The chain is built from TRBV5-5 and TRBJ2-1; 10 bases align to TRBD2. The CDR3 runs 16 residues. Germline V lookup: CDR1 SGHKS, CDR2 YYEKEE (reference sequence). V gave up 4 bases and J gave up 6 bases; unmatched junction bases: 10. CDR3 loop: CASSPLAGGSTNEQFF. In DNA, the CDR3 is TGTGCCAGCAGCCCTTTAGCGGGAGGTTCCACCAATGAGCAGTTCTTC.

This clonotype was counted many times. The rearrangement joins TRBV6-1 to TRBJ2-1; D may be TRBD1 or TRBD2 (7 bases each). This CDR3 region has 13 residues. Trimming left V 6 bases short and J 9 bases short, with 15 bases between. Germline V gives CDR1 MNHNS, CDR2 SASEGT. Here the CDR3 DNA reads TGTGCCAGCAGGGAGACAGGGAGGGGTGAGCAGTTCTTC. It yields the protein CASRETGRGEQFF.

The J gene is TRBJ1-6, the V gene TRBV9, with unresolved D. The CDR3 is made up of 15 amino acids. The V and J ends lost 0 bases and 9 bases respectively, with 13 bases between them. Germline-derived CDR1 and CDR2 are SGDLS and YYNGEE. The CDR3 loop is CASSVDQSGVSPLHF. The CDR3 region has the DNA TGTGCCAGCAGCGTAGATCAATCGGGCGTTTCACCCCTCCACTTT.

This clonotype has a single count. Just one base apart from a much larger clone, this may be a read error. This sequence joins TRBV28 and TRBJ1-1; D is ambiguous. CDR1 is MDHEN, CDR2 SYDVKM, per germline. Trimming removed 9 bases at V and 1 base at J, with 12 bases between. This CDR3 has 13 residues. The CDR3 loop is CARTLLKNTEAFF. The CDR3 DNA reads TGTGCCAGGACCCTGCTCAAGAACACTGAAGCTTTCTTT. Looking up the rest from reference TRBV28 and TRBJ1-1 gives the full variable domain: DVKVTQSSRYLVKRTGEKVFLECVQDMDHENMFWYRQDPGLGLRLIYFSYDVKMKEKGDIPEGYSVSREKKERFSLILESASTNQTSMYLCARTLLKNTEAFFGQGTRLTVV.

At least ten counts were recorded for this clonotype. The chain recombines TRBV25-1 with TRBJ1-4; no clear D. The CDR3 totals 14 residues. Trimming removed 3 bases at V and 4 bases at J, with 9 bases between. Germline V CDR1 and CDR2: MGHDK, SYGVNS. The CDR3 bases are TGTGCCAGCAGTGACCGACTCCTTAATGAAAAACTGTTTTTT. Amino acids: CASSDRLLNEKLFF.

This clonotype came up many times. This chain connects TRBV7-3 to TRBJ2-1; D is perhaps TRBD1 (5 bases). The germline CDR1 and CDR2 sequences are SGHTA and FQGTGA. The germline V and J ends were trimmed by 2 bases and 8 bases, with 10 bases remaining between them. This CDR3 region has 13 residues. CDR3 nucleotide sequence: TGTGCCAGCAGCTTAGCAGGGTCCCATGAGCAGTTCTTC. This gives the protein CASSLAGSHEQFF.

Many counts were recorded for this clonotype. The chain combines TRBV4-3 with TRBJ1-1; D ambiguous. V lost 1 base and J lost 0, with 12 bases in between. The V gene's germline CDR1 is LGHNA and CDR2 YSLEER. The CDR3 length is 16 residues. The CDR3 spells CASSQAASLMNTEAFF. The CDR3, as DNA: TGCGCCAGCAGCCAAGCCGCATCTCTCATGAACACTGAAGCTTTCTTT.

This clonotype was observed many times. The J gene is TRBJ2-5, the V gene TRBV7-3, with D possibly being TRBD1 (6 bases). The germline V gene has CDR1 SGHTA and CDR2 FQGTGA. Trimming stripped 4 bases from V and 1 base from J, with 13 bases between. The CDR3 covers 15 residues. CDR3 in amino acids: CASSSQGVSQETQYF. DNA of the CDR3: TGTGCCAGCAGCTCACAGGGAGTAAGCCAAGAGACCCAGTACTTC.

This clonotype was found a few times. V gene TRBV6-2 or TRBV6-3 combines with J gene TRBJ2-7; 7 positions match TRBD2. The germline V gene has CDR1 MNHEY and CDR2 SVGEGT. J lost 6 bases, V lost 6 bases, and 14 bases had no gene match. This CDR3 contains 15 residues. The CDR3 coding sequence is TGTGCCAGCAGGGGTACCCGGGACTACCGGGGCGAGCAGTACTTC. Its protein product is CASRGTRDYRGEQYF.

In its sample, this clonotype was seen a few times. CDR3: CASSYQLYEQYF. The CDR3 region has the DNA TGTGCCAGCAGCTACCAACTCTACGAGCAGTACTTC. This chain joins TRBV7-6 and TRBJ2-7, with D unclear. CDR1 is SGHVS and CDR2 is FNYEAQ in the germline V gene. Trimming left V 4 bases short and J 3 bases short, with 7 bases between. The CDR3 covers 12 residues.

This clonotype has a handful of counts. The chain links TRBV5-4 to TRBJ2-1; D may be TRBD1 (6 bases). CDR1 and CDR2 from the germline V gene are SGHNT and YYREEE (reference sequence). This CDR3 is 13 amino acids long. Trimming removed 7 bases at V and 6 bases at J, with 14 bases between. The CDR3 nucleotides are TGTGCCAGCGCACTACAGGGACGCAATGAGCAGTTCTTC. Translated: CASALQGRNEQFF.

This clonotype was seen many times. The V gene is TRBV7-2, the J gene TRBJ2-3; D is ambiguous. Trimming took 3 bases from V and 1 from J, leaving 5 bases between them. This CDR3 comprises 13 residues. CDR1 is SGHTA and CDR2 is FQGNSA in the germline V gene. For the CDR3, the DNA is TGTGCCAGCAGCTTCCTAGGCACAGATACGCAGTATTTT. Protein product: CASSFLGTDTQYF.

This clonotype was detected many times. The chain joins TRBV11-2 to TRBJ2-1; 9 positions match TRBD2. Germline-derived CDR1 and CDR2 are SGHAT and FQNNGV. The CDR3 is 16 amino acids. The V gene end was trimmed by 3 bases and the J gene end by 8 bases; junction bases not matched to a gene: 11. The DNA of the CDR3 is TGTGCCAGCAGCTTTACGGCTAGCGGGGTTGGGGATGAGCAGTTCTTC. Encoded protein: CASSFTASGVGDEQFF.

In this sample, this clonotype turned up many times. The chain is built from TRBV11-2 and TRBJ1-5; D is undetermined. CDR3 length equals 16 residues. The ends were cut back, 1 base at V and 6 bases at J, with 16 bases in the middle. From germline, CDR1 is SGHAT and CDR2 FQNNGV. DNA of the CDR3: TGTGCCAGCAGCTTAGGTGCCGTACTCGAGGTTCAGCCCCAGCATTTT. Residues: CASSLGAVLEVQPQHF.

This chain connects TRBV20-1 to TRBJ2-1, with 9 bases fitting TRBD1. The CDR3 is 15 residues long. Germline V lookup: CDR1 DFQATT, CDR2 SNEGSKA (reference sequence). J gave up 8 bases and V 6 bases, and 14 bases lay outside the gene matches. Here the CDR3 reads CSADKGQGLLDEQFF. The CDR3 DNA sequence: TGCAGTGCAGACAAAGGACAGGGGTTGTTGGATGAGCAGTTCTTC.

In its sample, this clonotype was seen many times. The chain carries TRBV7-3 and TRBJ1-2; 8 bases align to TRBD1. Germline V gives CDR1 SGHTA, CDR2 FQGTGA. J gave up 4 bases and V 5 bases, and 6 bases lay outside the gene matches. The CDR3 covers 14 residues. CDR3 residues: CASSLGGQGYGYTF. CDR3 bases: TGTGCCAGCAGCCTCGGAGGACAGGGCTATGGCTACACCTTC.

The chain combines TRBV14 with TRBJ1-1; no firm D call. The V end was cut by 0 bases, the J end by 3 bases, with 5 bases between. The CDR3 runs to 13 residues. Germline assignment: CDR1 SGHDN and CDR2 FVKESK. CDR3 amino acids: CASSQEQYTEAFF. The DNA for the CDR3 is TGTGCCAGCAGCCAAGAACAGTACACTGAAGCTTTCTTT.

The chain combines TRBV28 with TRBJ2-3; D is perhaps TRBD2 (5 bases). The CDR3 covers 13 residues. CDR1 and CDR2 from the germline V gene are MDHEN and SYDVKM. Trimming cost V 10 bases and J 0 bases, with 11 bases left between them. As DNA, the CDR3 is TGTGCCATCCTCCAGCGGAGCACAGATACGCAGTATTTT. This sequence encodes CAILQRSTDTQYF.

This clonotype was observed at least ten times. The chain is built from TRBV7-8 and TRBJ1-1, with unresolved D. The CDR3 totals 14 residues. Germline CDR1 and CDR2: SGHVS and FQNEAQ. With 1 base removed from V and 1 base from J, the gap between germline ends came to 7 bases. The CDR3 loop reads CASSLGHGNTEAFF. DNA for the CDR3: TGTGCCAGCAGCTTAGGCCACGGGAACACTGAAGCTTTCTTT.